This T cell receptor beta chain was sequenced in a study of radiation and T cells in renal cell carcinoma. About this clone itself: As yet, its antigen is unknown.

The data were produced by immunoSEQ multiplex PCR, yet TCRdb's version contains in-frame clones alone and is incomplete. The sample lists more than 120,000 clones, about 86% occurring once. V lost 5 bases and J lost 1, with 10 bases in between. CDR1 and CDR2 (germline): SGHDT, YYEEEE. CDR3 length: 14 amino acids. General study results and limits: No pretreatment tumor biopsies were available for baseline clonotypes. From baseline, blood top tumor clonotypes peaked at 2 weeks post-radiation.

This sample's time point: blood 4 weeks post-SBRT, at nephrectomy. The treatment was: 15 Gy SBRT to primary tumor, nephrectomy 4 weeks later. Nephrectomy followed 15 Gy stereotactic body radiation by 4 weeks. The tumor was a clear cell renal cell carcinoma. J is TRBJ1-5 and V is TRBV5-6; D is uncertain. Sample: blood, taken from a patient whose treatment included radiotherapy and nephrectomy. The sequence was obtained from a woman in her forties or fifties with renal cell carcinoma. In DNA, the CDR3 is TGTGCCAGCAGTTCATCGGGGAGCAATCAGCCCCAGCATTTT. Translation gives CASSSSGSNQPQHF.